The 31 T cell receptor beta chains reported below all come from one sample, sequenced in a study of T cells after yellow fever vaccination. Each CDR3 protein gets one entry after TCRdb re-called the 5' RACE reads with MiXCR. The sample has around 360,000 distinct CDR3 sequences; 11% are singletons. The specimen comprised PBMCs, sampled on the day of the first yellow fever vaccination. The receptors originated from a man younger than 35 who received the YFV17D yellow fever vaccine.

This clonotype came up a few times. CDR3 amino acids: CASSQVSEGRYEQYF. The CDR3 DNA follows: TGCGCCAGCAGCCAAGTTAGCGAGGGGAGATACGAGCAGTACTTC. The chain joins TRBV4-1 to TRBJ2-7, with D possibly called TRBD1 or TRBD2 (5 bases each). The V gene lost 1 base and the J gene lost 4 bases, with 14 bases spanning the gap. CDR3 length equals 15 residues. Germline assignment: CDR1 MGHRA and CDR2 YSYEKL.

This clonotype was seen a handful of times. The V and J genes are TRBV7-2 and TRBJ2-1, with a weak D call TRBD1 (6 bases). This CDR3 is 14 amino acids long. CDR1 is SGHTA, CDR2 FQGNSA, per germline. Trimming stripped 1 base from V and 7 bases from J, with 11 bases between. As DNA, the CDR3 is TGTGCCAGCAGCTTAGGGGCAGGGGAAAATGAGCAGTTCTTC. Translation: CASSLGAGENEQFF. Filled out from reference TRBV7-2 and TRBJ2-1, the complete variable domain reads GAGVSQSPSNKVTEKGKDVELRCDPISGHTALYWYRQSLGQGLEFLIYFQGNSAPDKSGLPSDRFSAERTGGSVSTLTIQRTQQEDSAVYLCASSLGAGENEQFFGPGTRLTVL.

This clonotype was observed a few times. V and J are TRBV6-5 and TRBJ1-3, with a possible D match to TRBD1 (5 bases). CDR1 is MNHEY and CDR2 is SVGAGI in the germline V gene. The CDR3 loop spans 15 amino acids. V shed 4 bases and J shed 0 bases, with 10 bases lying between them. CDR3 residues: CASSSGRRSGNTIYF. The DNA of the CDR3 is TGTGCCAGCAGTTCGGGACGGCGCTCTGGAAACACCATATATTTT.

To note about this clonotype: Its ends do not fully match the called genes, so a read error is possible. The chain employs TRBV20-1 and TRBJ2-1; the match to TRBD1 covers 7 bases. Germline CDR1 DFQATT, CDR2 SNEGSKA (reference sequence). The CDR3 extends over 14 amino acids. CDR3 DNA: TGCAGTGCTAGAACCGGGACAGTAAACAATGTGCAGTTCTTC. The encoded protein is CSARTGTVNNVQFF.

The V gene is TRBV19, the J gene TRBJ1-5, with TRBD1 as a possible D gene (6 bases). V gave up 3 bases and J gave up 5 bases, with 11 bases separating them. CDR3 size: 14 residues. Germline V lookup: CDR1 LNHDA, CDR2 SQIVND (reference sequence). The CDR3 is CASSILGQHQPQHF. As DNA, the CDR3 is TGTGCCAGTAGTATCTTGGGACAACATCAGCCCCAGCATTTT.

At least ten counts were recorded for this clonotype. The gene calls are TRBV6-4 and TRBJ2-1, with 7 bases fitting TRBD2. J gave up 5 bases and V 0 bases, and 7 bases lay outside the gene matches. The CDR3 length is 16 residues. Germline values: CDR1 MRHNA, CDR2 SNTAGT. The CDR3 loop reads CASSDSAGGGNNEQFF. The CDR3 DNA follows: TGTGCCAGCAGTGACTCCGCTGGCGGGGGAAACAATGAGCAGTTCTTC.

This clonotype was observed a few times. The chain uses TRBV7-9 and TRBJ2-5, with 9 nucleotides matching TRBD1. Germline assignment: CDR1 SEHNR and CDR2 FQNEAQ (reference sequence). The V and J ends lost 5 bases and 0 bases, in that order; junction bases with no gene match: 4. The CDR3 sequence is 15 residues long. The DNA for the CDR3 is TGTGCCAGCAGCCCCACAGGGGGCTACCAAGAGACCCAGTACTTC. The encoded protein is CASSPTGGYQETQYF.

Ten or more counts support this clonotype. The CDR3 protein is CASGQPSDTQYF. The CDR3 nucleotides are TGTGCCAGCGGGCAGCCCTCAGATACGCAGTATTTT. The rearrangement joins TRBV7-9 to TRBJ2-3; no clear D. The CDR3 is 12 residues long. Germline V gene lookup returns CDR1 SEHNR and CDR2 FQNEAQ (reference sequence). V was cut by 8 bases and J by 4 bases, with 10 bases left in between.

CDR3 DNA: TGTGCCAGCAGCCGACAGGGGCGAAACACAGATACGCAGTATTTT. This sequence encodes CASSRQGRNTDTQYF. This chain uses TRBV7-3 with TRBJ2-3; 8 positions match TRBD1. V was pared by 5 bases and J by 2 bases, with 6 bases of the junction left unmatched. CDR1 is SGHTA, CDR2 FQGTGA, per germline. This CDR3 is 15 amino acids long.

The chain has TRBV20-1 and TRBJ2-6; D uncertain. CDR1 and CDR2 (germline): DFQATT, SNEGSKA (reference sequence). The CDR3 runs to 13 residues. V was clipped by 3 bases and J by 0 bases, with 3 bases between them. CDR3 region: CSASPSGANVLTF. The CDR3 coding sequence is TGCAGTGCTAGTCCCTCTGGGGCCAACGTCCTGACTTTC.

The V gene is TRBV19, the J gene TRBJ2-3; either TRBD1 or TRBD2 may supply D (5 bases each). Trimming took 5 bases from V and 6 from J, leaving 18 bases between them. From germline, CDR1 is LNHDA and CDR2 SQIVND (reference sequence). This CDR3 is built from 15 residues. CDR3 loop: CASSVPGRSLDTQYF. As DNA, the CDR3 is TGTGCCAGTAGTGTTCCGGGACGATCCTTGGATACGCAGTATTTT.

About this clonotype: At one end, the junction sequence differs from germline, possibly due to a read error. The rearrangement uses TRBV5-4 and TRBJ1-4; no reliable D call. The CDR3 is made up of 16 amino acids. Germline V gives CDR1 SGHNT, CDR2 YYREEE (reference sequence). The CDR3 loop reads CSSSFRTTQANEKLFF. CDR3 in DNA: TGTTCCAGCAGCTTCCGGACGACCCAGGCTAATGAAAAACTGTTTTTT.

The chain uses TRBV4-2 and TRBJ1-1, with D perhaps matching TRBD1 (5 bases). Trimming left V 3 bases short and J 1 base short, with 9 bases between. Germline CDR1 reads LGHNA; CDR2 reads YNFKEQ. The CDR3 consists of 14 residues. CDR3 sequence (DNA): TGTGCCAGCAGCCACTTAGACAGGAACACTGAAGCTTTCTTT. Protein: CASSHLDRNTEAFF.

This clonotype appeared a few times. The chain couples TRBV4-3 to TRBJ1-6; D gene ambiguous. CDR1 LGHNA and CDR2 YSLEER come from the germline V gene. V was trimmed by 6 bases and J by 4 bases, leaving 19 bases between them. The CDR3 extends over 17 amino acids. The CDR3 DNA sequence: TGCGCCAGCAGTCCTGATTTACCGGGAGATTATAATTCACCCCTCCACTTT. It yields the protein CASSPDLPGDYNSPLHF.

This clonotype has more than one count but fewer than ten. The chain has TRBV7-9 and TRBJ1-2, with 7 bases fitting TRBD1. Germline V gene lookup returns CDR1 SEHNR and CDR2 FQNEAQ (reference sequence). The V and J ends lost 5 bases and 3 bases, in that order; junction bases with no gene match: 9. The CDR3 runs to 15 residues. The CDR3 is CASSLLDRDDYGYTF. CDR3 nucleotide sequence: TGTGCCAGCAGCCTACTAGACAGGGACGACTATGGCTACACCTTC. Drawing the rest from reference TRBV7-9 and TRBJ1-2, the complete variable domain is DTGVSQNPRHKITKRGQNVTFRCDPISEHNRLYWYRQTLGQGPEFLTYFQNEAQLEKSRLLSDRFSAERPKGSFSTLEIQRTEQGDSAMYLCASSLLDRDDYGYTFGSGTRLTVV.

The chain uses TRBV11-2 and TRBJ2-1; TRBD2 agrees at 12 bases. Per germline, CDR1 SGHAT and CDR2 FQNNGV. The V gene end was trimmed by 4 bases and the J gene end by 6 bases; junction bases not matched to a gene: 16. CDR3 length: 19 amino acids. This CDR3 is CASSSPIASGGASGNEQFF. The CDR3 DNA is TGTGCCAGCAGCTCCCCAATTGCTAGCGGGGGGGCCTCAGGCAATGAGCAGTTCTTC.

This clonotype was seen at least ten times. The chain has TRBV7-9 and TRBJ2-3, with 11 bases identical to TRBD2. The J segment lost 2 bases and the V segment lost 3 bases, leaving 4 bases of the junction unmatched. CDR3 length: 16 residues. CDR1 and CDR2 (germline): SEHNR, FQNEAQ (reference sequence). The DNA for the CDR3 is TGTGCCAGCAGCTTGAGACTAGCGGGGACCACAGATACGCAGTATTTT. It encodes CASSLRLAGTTDTQYF.

This rearrangement joins TRBV20-1 to TRBJ2-3; 7 bases align to TRBD2. There are 14 residues in the CDR3. Losses at the gene ends were 2 bases for V and 3 bases for J; bases not matched to a gene: 5. CDR1 and CDR2 from the germline V gene are DFQATT and SNEGSKA (reference sequence). The CDR3 region has the DNA TGCAGTGCTAGATCGGGGGGAGCGACAGATACGCAGTATTTT. Its protein product is CSARSGGATDTQYF.

This clonotype appeared a few times. The chain joins TRBV11-2 to TRBJ2-2; tentatively, D is TRBD2 (6 bases). Germline V gene lookup returns CDR1 SGHAT and CDR2 FQNNGV. The CDR3 covers 16 residues. V lost 7 bases, J lost 3 bases, and 18 bases lay in between. The CDR3 region is CASTTEGRSYTGELFF. CDR3 nucleotides: TGTGCCAGCACCACCGAGGGGAGGTCATACACCGGGGAGCTGTTTTTT.

This clonotype was counted once. This sequence joins TRBV15 and TRBJ2-7, with 7 nucleotides matching TRBD1. The CDR3 spans 14 residues. J was trimmed by 2 bases and V by 2 bases; bases with no gene match: 3. Germline CDR1 is LNHNV and CDR2 is YYDKDF (reference sequence). DNA for the CDR3: TGTGCCACCAGCAGAAGGGGACAGACCTACGAGCAGTACTTC. Translation: CATSRRGQTYEQYF.

The chain carries TRBV28 and TRBJ1-4; 7 bases are a match to TRBD1. After removal of 6 bases from V and 11 bases from J, the junction contained 15 bases not matched to a gene. Germline V lookup: CDR1 MDHEN, CDR2 SYDVKM. The CDR3 sequence is 15 residues long. The CDR3 sequence is CASRRGGTVPDKLFF. CDR3 bases: TGTGCCAGCAGGAGGGGTGGGACAGTACCCGACAAACTGTTTTTT.

This clonotype has more than one count but fewer than ten. The chain couples TRBV7-2 to TRBJ2-5; 7 bases are shared with TRBD2. The junction had 10 bases not matched to a gene; V was cut back by 5 bases and J by 4 bases. Germline V CDR1 and CDR2: SGHTA, FQGNSA. There are 15 residues in the CDR3. CDR3 region: CASSINIGGRETQYF. The DNA of the CDR3 is TGTGCCAGCAGCATTAATATCGGGGGGAGAGAGACCCAGTACTTC.

This clonotype was counted ten times or more. This chain uses TRBV10-3 with TRBJ1-1, with no clear D. Trimming removed 6 bases at V and 0 bases at J, with 8 bases between. CDR1 and CDR2 (germline): ENHRY, SYGVKD. The CDR3 length is 13 residues. CDR3 loop: CAISAELNTEAFF. CDR3 in DNA: TGTGCCATCAGCGCAGAGCTGAACACTGAAGCTTTCTTT.

The chain uses TRBV4-1 and TRBJ1-5; possible D gene TRBD1, 5 bases. Germline CDR1 reads MGHRA; CDR2 reads YSYEKL. Trimming took off 1 base at V and 5 bases at J, with 9 bases between the two ends. The CDR3 loop spans 14 amino acids. The CDR3 bases are TGCGCCAGCAGCCAAGGGACGGGGCATCAGCCCCAGCATTTT. Encoded protein: CASSQGTGHQPQHF.

This clonotype was recorded a few times. The rearrangement links TRBV14 to TRBJ2-1, with D perhaps matching TRBD2 (6 bases). This CDR3 contains 15 residues. Germline values: CDR1 SGHDN, CDR2 FVKESK. V was pared by 0 bases and J by 2 bases, with 8 bases between. The CDR3 protein is CASSQEWGAYNEQFF. The CDR3, as DNA: TGTGCCAGCAGCCAAGAGTGGGGGGCCTACAATGAGCAGTTCTTC.

In DNA form, the CDR3 reads TGTGCCATCCTCACCGGGGACACCTACGAGCAGTACTTC. Translated: CAILTGDTYEQYF. The chain couples TRBV10-3 to TRBJ2-7, with D possibly matching TRBD1 (6 bases). The CDR3 runs 13 residues. V was shortened by 8 bases and J by 2 bases, with 13 bases between the two germline ends. Germline V gives CDR1 ENHRY, CDR2 SYGVKD.

V is TRBV20-1 and J is TRBJ2-1; 8 bases map to TRBD2. CDR1 and CDR2 (germline): DFQATT, SNEGSKA (reference sequence). The CDR3 spans 15 residues. V trimming: 3 bases; J trimming: 3 bases; junction bases outside the gene matches: 7. CDR3 sequence: CSASPAGALYNEQFF. The CDR3, as DNA: TGCAGTGCTAGCCCAGCGGGGGCCCTCTACAATGAGCAGTTCTTC.

In its sample, this clonotype was seen a few times. The J gene is TRBJ2-7, the V gene TRBV18, with D possibly being TRBD1 (6 bases). The CDR3 runs 13 residues. Trimming pared 4 bases from V and 9 bases from J, leaving 16 bases between. CDR1 and CDR2 (germline): KGHSH, LQKENI. CDR3: CASSQGDRFLQYV. The CDR3 nucleotides are TGTGCCAGCTCACAGGGAGACAGGTTTTTGCAGTACGTC.

This sequence joins TRBV6-2 or TRBV6-3 and TRBJ2-7; D perhaps matches TRBD1 (5 bases). There are 11 residues in the CDR3. V lost 7 bases and J lost 8, with 12 bases in between. CDR1 and CDR2 from the germline V gene are MNHEY and SVGEGT. The CDR3 is CASTHTGQQYF. The CDR3 nucleotides read TGTGCCAGCACCCACACAGGACAGCAGTACTTC.

The J gene is TRBJ2-1, the V gene TRBV6-1; D not resolved. The V and J ends lost 5 bases and 8 bases respectively, with 13 bases between them. The length of the CDR3 is 13 residues. Germline CDR1 is MNHNS and CDR2 is SASEGT. The DNA of the CDR3 is TGTGCCAGCAGTAAAACCCGCCGAGATGAGCAGTTCTTC. This codes for CASSKTRRDEQFF.

In this sample, this clonotype turned up a few times. This sequence joins TRBV10-3 and TRBJ2-1; 10 nucleotides line up with TRBD2. The CDR3 has 15 amino acids. Looked up from germline, CDR1 is ENHRY and CDR2 is SYGVKD. V gave up 4 bases and J gave up 10 bases; unmatched junction bases: 10. The CDR3 sequence is CAISAGTSEVTEQFF. Written as DNA, the CDR3 is TGTGCCATCAGTGCGGGGACTAGCGAGGTCACGGAGCAGTTCTTC.